The entry that follows covers one T cell receptor beta chain sequence. The antigen is undetermined. This entry comes from a study of T cell responses to AZD1222 COVID-19 vaccine. On the study more broadly: Investigators merged groups given second doses at roughly 4 or roughly 12 weeks. Study-wide points: Among spike-specific TCRs, nearly half reportedly target unmutated variant regions.

Data came from immunoSEQ multiplex PCR; TCRdb stores just in-frame clones and leaves some out. Of roughly 150,000 clones listed, roughly 92% were seen once; the top ten hold around 1.6%. Trimming took off 0 bases at V and 3 bases at J, with 21 bases between the two ends. The CDR3 spans 19 residues. Germline lookup yields CDR1 MGHRA and CDR2 YSYEKL. This TCR was recovered from an adult in good health. The chain couples TRBV4-1 to TRBJ1-5; no firm D call. Sample: peripheral blood, taken on day 0 of AZD1222 vaccination. The CDR3 loop reads CASSQEHYPGEANNQPQHF. The CDR3 DNA follows: TGCGCCAGCAGCCAAGAACACTATCCCGGAGAGGCAAACAATCAGCCCCAGCATTTT.